A selection of T cell receptor beta chains follows, all from one sample in a study of cytomegalovirus exposure and HLA in healthy donors. Generated by immunoSEQ multiplex PCR, the TCRdb table keeps only in-frame clones and is missing some. Among under 150,000 clones listed, 60% to 85% were seen once. The sample consisted of PBMCs. The receptor set was obtained from a human donor in good health. Each CDR3 is given with its conserved first and last residue. The order of the fields is CDR3 DNA, CDR3 protein, J gene, D gene, clone size, V gene. A D gene is named only where the DNA matches it firmly. Size is stated for part of the rows, as once, few or many counts, or as a class when the clone is expanded.

TGTGCCAGCAGTTTATCGGAAAGTCAGGGCGGAAACTATGGCTACACCTTC	CASSLSESQGGNYGYTF	TRBJ1-2	.	.	TRBV27
TGTGCCAGCAGTTACCCCAGATTGAACACTGAAGCTTTCTTT	CASSYPRLNTEAFF	TRBJ1-1	.	few	TRBV6-6
TGCGCCAGCAGTTACCAGGGGGCGCCTGAAGGCTACACCTTC	CASSYQGAPEGYTF	TRBJ1-2	TRBD1	.	TRBV4-1
TGCGCCAGCAGCTTCTCGGGACAGGGTACTTCACCCCTCCACTTT	CASSFSGQGTSPLHF	TRBJ1-6	TRBD1	once	TRBV5-1
TGTGCCAGCAGTCAGGCAGGGGGCTCTGGAAACACCATATATTTT	CASSQAGGSGNTIYF	TRBJ1-3	TRBD1	.	TRBV6-1
TGTGCCAGCAGCTGGACACCAATGAACACTGAAGCTTTCTTT	CASSWTPMNTEAFF	TRBJ1-1	.	few	TRBV5-4
TGTGCCAGCAGTCCTGCCGGGCGGGGGGTCCCCTCCGAGCAGTACTTC	CASSPAGRGVPSEQYF	TRBJ2-7	TRBD2	.	TRBV28
TGTGCCAGCAACCCGACCCCCTCAGGGGCTGGTGAGCAGTTCTTC	CASNPTPSGAGEQFF	TRBJ2-1	.	.	TRBV2
TGTGCCAGCAGGGGGCAGGGGGGCACAGATACGCAGTATTTT	CASRGQGGTDTQYF	TRBJ2-3	TRBD1	.	TRBV9
TGTGCCACCAGCTCCTTCGACAGGCAAGAGACCCAGTACTTC	CATSSFDRQETQYF	TRBJ2-5	.	.	TRBV15
TGTGCCAGTAGTCCCTGGGCCGGGAGGGCAGTCGGCTCCTACAATGAGCAGTTCTTC	CASSPWAGRAVGSYNEQFF	TRBJ2-1	TRBD2	.	TRBV19
TGTGCCAGCAGAAGACCGGATACGGGGTACGAGCAGTACTTC	CASRRPDTGYEQYF	TRBJ2-7	.	.	TRBV14
TGCGCCAGCAGCCAGAGACAGGGGGAAGCTTTCTTT	CASSQRQGEAFF	TRBJ1-1	TRBD1	few	TRBV4-1
TGCGCCAGCAGTGAGTCTTACAGACAAGAGACCCAGTACTTC	CASSESYRQETQYF	TRBJ2-5	.	.	TRBV10-1
TGTGCCAGCAGCTTGGAGGGACTAGAGGTTTACAATGAGCAGTTCTTC	CASSLEGLEVYNEQFF	TRBJ2-1	TRBD2	once	TRBV5-6